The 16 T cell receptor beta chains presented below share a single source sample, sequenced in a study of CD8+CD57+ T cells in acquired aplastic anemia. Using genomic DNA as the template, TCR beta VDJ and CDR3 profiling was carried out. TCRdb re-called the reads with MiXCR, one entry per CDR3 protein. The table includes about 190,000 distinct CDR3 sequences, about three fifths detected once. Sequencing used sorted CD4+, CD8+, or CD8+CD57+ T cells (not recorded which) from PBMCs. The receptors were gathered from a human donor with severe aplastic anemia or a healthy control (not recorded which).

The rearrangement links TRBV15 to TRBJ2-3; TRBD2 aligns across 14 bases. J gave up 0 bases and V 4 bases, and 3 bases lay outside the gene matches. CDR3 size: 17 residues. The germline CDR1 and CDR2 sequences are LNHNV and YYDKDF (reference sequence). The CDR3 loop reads CATSTGLAGVSTDTQYF. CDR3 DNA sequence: TGTGCCACCAGCACGGGACTAGCGGGGGTGAGCACAGATACGCAGTATTTT.

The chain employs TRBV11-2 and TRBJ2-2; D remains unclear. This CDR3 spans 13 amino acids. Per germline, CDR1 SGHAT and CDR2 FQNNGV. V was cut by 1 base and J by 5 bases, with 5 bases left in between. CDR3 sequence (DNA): TGTGCCAGCAGCTTAGGACGTACCGGGGAGCTGTTTTTT. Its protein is CASSLGRTGELFF.

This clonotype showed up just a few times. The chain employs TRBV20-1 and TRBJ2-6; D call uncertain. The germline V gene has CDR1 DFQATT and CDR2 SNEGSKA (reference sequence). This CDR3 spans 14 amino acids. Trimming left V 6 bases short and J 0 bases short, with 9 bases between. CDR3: CSAPAVSGANVLTF. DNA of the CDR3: TGCAGTGCCCCTGCCGTCTCTGGGGCCAACGTCCTGACTTTC.

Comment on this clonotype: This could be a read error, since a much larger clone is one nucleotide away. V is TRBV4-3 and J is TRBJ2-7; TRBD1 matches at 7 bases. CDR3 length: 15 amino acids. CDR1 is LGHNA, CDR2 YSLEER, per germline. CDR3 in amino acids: CASSQDSGTVYERYF. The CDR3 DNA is TGCGCCAGCAGCCAAGATTCCGGGACAGTTTACGAGCGGTACTTC.

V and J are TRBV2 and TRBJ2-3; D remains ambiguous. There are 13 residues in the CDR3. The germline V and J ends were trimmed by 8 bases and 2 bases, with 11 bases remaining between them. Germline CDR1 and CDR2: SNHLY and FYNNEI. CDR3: CASAREVTDTQYF. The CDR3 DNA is TGTGCCAGCGCTAGGGAAGTCACAGATACGCAGTATTTT.

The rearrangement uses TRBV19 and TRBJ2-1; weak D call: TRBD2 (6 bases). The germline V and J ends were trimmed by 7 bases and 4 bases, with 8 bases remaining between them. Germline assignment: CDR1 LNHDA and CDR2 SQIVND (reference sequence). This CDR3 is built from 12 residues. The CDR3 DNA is TGTGCCAGTACCGGGGGTTACAATGAGCAGTTCTTC. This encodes CASTGGYNEQFF.

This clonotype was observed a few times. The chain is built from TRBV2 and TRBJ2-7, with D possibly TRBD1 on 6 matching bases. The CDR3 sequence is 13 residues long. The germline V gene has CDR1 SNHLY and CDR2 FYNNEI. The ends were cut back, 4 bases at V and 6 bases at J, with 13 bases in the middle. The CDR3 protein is CASSGGGGGEQYF. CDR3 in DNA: TGTGCCAGCAGTGGAGGGGGTGGAGGCGAGCAGTACTTC.

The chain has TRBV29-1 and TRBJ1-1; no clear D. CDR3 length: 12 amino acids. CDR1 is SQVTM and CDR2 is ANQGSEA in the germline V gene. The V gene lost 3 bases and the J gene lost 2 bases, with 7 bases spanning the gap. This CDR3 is CSVEYRNTEAFF. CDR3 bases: TGCAGCGTTGAGTACAGAAACACTGAAGCTTTCTTT. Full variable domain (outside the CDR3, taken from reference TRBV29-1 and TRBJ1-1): SAVISQKPSRDICQRGTSLTIQCQVDSQVTMMFWYRQQPGQSLTLIATANQGSEATYESGFVIDKFPISRPNLTFSTLTVSNMSPEDSSIYLCSVEYRNTEAFFGQGTRLTVV.

CDR3 nucleotide sequence: TGTGCCAGCAGCCCCGGGGACAGCCGGACCCCTAATAAGGGAGCCCTCCACTTT. This translates into CASSPGDSRTPNKGALHF. The chain links TRBV7-6 to TRBJ1-6, with TRBD1 matching 7 bases. After removal of 5 bases from V and 14 bases from J, the junction contained 24 bases not matched to a gene. Germline V gene lookup returns CDR1 SGHVS and CDR2 FNYEAQ. The CDR3 is 18 residues long.

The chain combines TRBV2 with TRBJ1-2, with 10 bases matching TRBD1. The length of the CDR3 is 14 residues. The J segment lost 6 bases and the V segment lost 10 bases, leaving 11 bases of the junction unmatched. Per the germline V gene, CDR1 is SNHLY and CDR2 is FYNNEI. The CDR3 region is CAIPPGQGYDGYTF. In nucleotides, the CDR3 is TGTGCCATCCCCCCGGGACAGGGGTACGATGGCTACACCTTC.

CDR3 sequence: CSAKVGEQYF. Written as DNA, the CDR3 is TGCAGCGCCAAAGTGGGGGAGCAGTACTTC. The chain uses TRBV29-1 and TRBJ2-7; no clear D gene. This CDR3 comprises 10 residues. CDR1 and CDR2 from the germline V gene are SQVTM and ANQGSEA. V was clipped by 7 bases and J by 7 bases, with 11 bases between them.

CDR3 in amino acids: CATSDPAPGQDYNEQFF. The CDR3 DNA reads as TGTGCCACCAGTGATCCCGCGCCGGGACAAGACTACAATGAGCAGTTCTTC. V gene TRBV24-1 combines with J gene TRBJ2-1; the D gene is possibly TRBD1 (6 bases). Germline V gives CDR1 KGHDR, CDR2 SFDVKD. The CDR3 has 17 residues. V lost 3 bases to trimming and J lost 3 bases, with 17 bases between them.

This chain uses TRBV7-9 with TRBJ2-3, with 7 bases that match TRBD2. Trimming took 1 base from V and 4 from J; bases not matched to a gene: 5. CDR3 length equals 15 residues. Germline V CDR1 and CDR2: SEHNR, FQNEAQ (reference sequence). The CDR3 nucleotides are TGTGCCAGCAGCTTAGTCGTCGGGAGGTCAGATACGCAGTATTTT. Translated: CASSLVVGRSDTQYF.

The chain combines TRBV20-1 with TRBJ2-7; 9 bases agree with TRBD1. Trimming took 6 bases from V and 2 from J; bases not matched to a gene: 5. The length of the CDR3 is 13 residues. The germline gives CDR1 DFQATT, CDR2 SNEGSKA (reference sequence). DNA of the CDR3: TGCAGTGCAGAGACAGGGGGTACCTACGAGCAGTACTTC. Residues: CSAETGGTYEQYF.

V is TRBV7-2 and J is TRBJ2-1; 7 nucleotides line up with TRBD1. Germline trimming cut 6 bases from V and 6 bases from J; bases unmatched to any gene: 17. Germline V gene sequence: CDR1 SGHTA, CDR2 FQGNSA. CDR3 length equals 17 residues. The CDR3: CASSYQGVQGRFNEQFF. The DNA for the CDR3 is TGTGCCAGCAGTTATCAAGGCGTACAGGGGCGCTTCAATGAGCAGTTCTTC.

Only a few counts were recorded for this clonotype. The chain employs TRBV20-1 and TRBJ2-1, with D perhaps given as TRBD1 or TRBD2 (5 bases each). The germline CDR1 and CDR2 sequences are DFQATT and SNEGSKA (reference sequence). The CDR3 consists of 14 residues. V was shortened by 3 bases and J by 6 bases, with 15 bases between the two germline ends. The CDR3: CSASRDVRPNEQFF. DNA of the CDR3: TGCAGTGCTAGCCGGGACGTCCGCCCCAATGAGCAGTTCTTC.